The TCR beta chain under discussion was sequenced for a study of T cell responses to AZD1222 COVID-19 vaccine. Findings and limits, study-wide: Sampling that yielded the repertoires occurred only after the peak T cell response.

The data were produced by immunoSEQ multiplex PCR, yet TCRdb's version contains in-frame clones alone and is incomplete. The repertoire holds under 200,000 clones, with 70% to 90% as singletons. After removal of 7 bases from V and 2 bases from J, the junction contained 7 bases not matched to a gene. Germline CDR1 reads LNHDA; CDR2 reads SQIVND (reference sequence). This CDR3 contains 17 residues. Points on this clone: Its antigen is still unknown.

The chain combines TRBV19 with TRBJ2-1; 14 nucleotides agree with TRBD2. Here the sequenced sample was peripheral blood, taken 28 days after the second AZD1222 dose. This TCR came from an adult who received the AZD1222 COVID-19 vaccine. The CDR3 sequence: CASNPGTSGRPYNEQFF. Here the CDR3 DNA reads TGTGCCAGTAACCCCGGGACTAGCGGGAGACCCTACAATGAGCAGTTCTTC. Looking up the rest from reference TRBV19 and TRBJ2-1 gives the full variable domain: DGGITQSPKYLFRKEGQNVTLSCEQNLNHDAMYWYRQDPGQGLRLIYYSQIVNDFQKGDIAEGYSVSREKKESFPLTVTSAQKNPTAFYLCASNPGTSGRPYNEQFFGPGTRLTVL.